A single sample gave rise to the 22 T cell receptor beta chains below, sequenced in a study of control samples from healthy donors and cancer patients. Data came from immunoSEQ multiplex PCR; TCRdb stores just in-frame clones and leaves some out. Of 120,000 to 150,000 clones listed, 93% are singletons. The sample comprised blood. These receptor sequences come from a man aged 18 to 29 in good health.

The chain couples TRBV9 to TRBJ2-7; TRBD2 matches at 9 bases. CDR1 and CDR2 (germline): SGDLS, YYNGEE. V was clipped by 4 bases and J by 2 bases; unmatched bases: 13. This CDR3 contains 17 residues. The DNA of the CDR3 is TGTGCCAGCAGCCCCCCCTATCGGGGGACTAGCACCTACGAGCAGTACTTC. Translating gives CASSPPYRGTSTYEQYF.

In its sample, this clone was seen once. The chain links TRBV27 to TRBJ1-2; TRBD1 matches 9 bases. After removal of 5 bases from V and 8 bases from J, the junction contained 9 bases not matched to a gene. Per germline, CDR1 MNHEY and CDR2 SMNVEV (reference sequence). The CDR3 has 14 amino acids. The CDR3 is CASSLGTGHRGYTF. The CDR3 region has the DNA TGTGCCAGCAGTCTCGGGACAGGGCATCGCGGCTACACCTTC.

The chain joins TRBV27 to TRBJ2-6; D not certain. The CDR3 totals 15 residues. Per germline, CDR1 MNHEY and CDR2 SMNVEV (reference sequence). V shed 3 bases and J shed 6 bases, with 12 bases lying between them. Here the CDR3 DNA reads TGTGCCAGCAGTTTCCGCGGAACCGTGGCCAACGTCCTGACTTTC. Protein: CASSFRGTVANVLTF.

The CDR3 DNA reads as TGTGCCAGCAGCCCAGGGACCACAGGGCACACCTTC. Encoded protein: CASSPGTTGHTF. This rearrangement joins TRBV7-2 to TRBJ1-2; possibly TRBD1 for D (6 bases). There are 12 residues in the CDR3. The germline V gene encodes CDR1 SGHTA and CDR2 FQGNSA. V was clipped by 5 bases and J by 12 bases, with 16 bases between them.

The chain links TRBV5-4 to TRBJ2-5, with D maybe TRBD2 (5 bases). The CDR3 consists of 14 residues. The germline CDR1 and CDR2 sequences are SGHNT and YYREEE (reference sequence). V was shortened by 3 bases and J by 5 bases, with 14 bases between the two germline ends. The chain's CDR3 is CASSSRSRGETQYF. For the CDR3, the DNA is TGTGCCAGCAGCTCCAGGTCCAGAGGGGAGACCCAGTACTTC.

This chain connects TRBV18 to TRBJ1-5; TRBD1 might be the D (5 bases). Germline CDR1 is KGHSH and CDR2 is LQKENI. Between the trimmed V and J ends, which lost 2 bases and 1 base, there was a span of 12 bases. The CDR3 extends over 16 amino acids. The CDR3 protein is CASSPNSGSSNQPQHF. The DNA for the CDR3 is TGTGCCAGCTCACCAAACTCAGGGTCGAGCAATCAGCCCCAGCATTTT.

J is TRBJ2-7 and V is TRBV9; 13 nucleotides match TRBD2. Germline V lookup: CDR1 SGDLS, CDR2 YYNGEE. J gave up 0 bases and V 4 bases, and 1 base lay outside the gene matches. CDR3 length equals 15 residues. CDR3 in amino acids: CASSRTSGGSYEQYF. CDR3 sequence (DNA): TGTGCCAGCAGCAGGACTAGCGGGGGCTCCTACGAGCAGTACTTC.

This chain joins TRBV7-8 and TRBJ1-1; a weak D match, TRBD1 (5 bases). This CDR3 has 14 amino acids. Trimming pared 5 bases from V and 3 bases from J, leaving 13 bases between. Germline V lookup: CDR1 SGHVS, CDR2 FQNEAQ. In DNA, the CDR3 is TGTGCCAGCAGCGGGGGACTTTCCCACACTGAAGCTTTCTTT. Its protein product is CASSGGLSHTEAFF.

The V gene is TRBV5-4, the J gene TRBJ2-7, with 10 bases identical to TRBD2. Germline CDR1 reads SGHNT; CDR2 reads YYREEE (reference sequence). The CDR3 totals 16 residues. Losses at the gene ends were 4 bases for V and 3 bases for J; bases not matched to a gene: 10. CDR3 in DNA: TGTGCCAGCAGCCCCAGAGCGGGAGGGCCGATCTACGAGCAGTACTTC. Its protein product is CASSPRAGGPIYEQYF.

The V and J genes are TRBV5-1 and TRBJ1-6; 7 nucleotides agree with TRBD1. Germline CDR1 SGHRS, CDR2 YFSETQ. J was trimmed by 5 bases and V by 6 bases; bases with no gene match: 8. This CDR3 spans 15 amino acids. CDR3 residues: CASTQRTGDNSPLHF. For the CDR3, the DNA is TGCGCCAGCACCCAAAGGACAGGCGATAATTCACCCCTCCACTTT.

The rearrangement joins TRBV6-6 to TRBJ1-2; 7 nucleotides agree with TRBD1. CDR1 is MNHNY and CDR2 is SVGAGI in the germline V gene (reference sequence). With 4 bases clipped from V and 6 bases from J, the junction kept 2 bases outside the gene matches. This CDR3 comprises 12 residues. CDR3 in amino acids: CASSSTGNGYTF. DNA of the CDR3: TGTGCCAGCAGTTCGACAGGGAATGGCTACACCTTC.

The chain employs TRBV29-1 and TRBJ1-1, with D hard to call. This CDR3 comprises 11 residues. The V and J ends lost 4 bases and 5 bases respectively, with 8 bases between them. Germline-derived CDR1 and CDR2 are SQVTM and ANQGSEA. The CDR3 bases are TGCAGCGTTGTCCCGAGGACTGAAGCTTTCTTT. It yields the protein CSVVPRTEAFF. The full variable domain, its missing parts supplied by reference TRBV29-1 and TRBJ1-1, is SAVISQKPSRDICQRGTSLTIQCQVDSQVTMMFWYRQQPGQSLTLIATANQGSEATYESGFVIDKFPISRPNLTFSTLTVSNMSPEDSSIYLCSVVPRTEAFFGQGTRLTVV.

J is TRBJ1-5 and V is TRBV5-1; no clear D gene. The CDR3 covers 15 residues. Trimming cost V 0 bases and J 1 base, with 8 bases left between them. CDR1 is SGHRS and CDR2 is YFSETQ in the germline V gene. The CDR3 loop is CASSLAGGSNQPQHF. CDR3 sequence (DNA): TGCGCCAGCAGCTTGGCCGGCGGAAGCAATCAGCCCCAGCATTTT.

This clone came up once. The chain combines TRBV5-1 with TRBJ1-2; no reliable D call. V lost 0 bases and J 2 bases, leaving 8 bases between the germline ends. This CDR3 comprises 14 residues. The V gene's germline CDR1 is SGHRS and CDR2 YFSETQ. CDR3 sequence: CASSLVPGNYGYTF. The DNA for the CDR3 is TGCGCCAGCAGCTTGGTACCCGGCAACTATGGCTACACCTTC. The full variable domain, rest sourced from reference TRBV5-1 and TRBJ1-2, is KAGVTQTPRYLIKTRGQQVTLSCSPISGHRSVSWYQQTPGQGLQFLFEYFSETQRNKGNFPGRFSGRQFSNSRSEMNVSTLELGDSALYLCASSLVPGNYGYTFGSGTRLTVV.

Comment on this clone: A junction end diverges from the germline sequence, so it may reflect a read error. V usage is TRBV11-2 and J usage is TRBJ2-7, with no clear D. The length of the CDR3 is 13 residues. Germline V lookup: CDR1 SGHAT, CDR2 FQNNGV. CDR3 bases: TGTGCCAGCAGCCTAGACGGAGCCTACGAGCAGTACTTC. This encodes CASSLDGAYEQYF.

V usage is TRBV3-1 (or the pseudogene TRBV3-2) and J usage is TRBJ2-7; D is possibly TRBD1 (5 bases). Trimming took off 4 bases at V and 2 bases at J, with 9 bases between the two ends. This CDR3 contains 13 residues. The germline V gene encodes CDR1 LGHDT and CDR2 YNNKEL (reference sequence). The CDR3 region is CASSLDSPYEQYF. The DNA of the CDR3 is TGTGCCAGCAGCCTAGACAGCCCCTACGAGCAGTACTTC.

This clone was seen only a few times. The chain carries TRBV7-9 and TRBJ2-1; a possible D gene is TRBD2 (7 bases). The CDR3 loop spans 15 amino acids. V gave up 0 bases and J gave up 10 bases, with 16 bases separating them. In germline, CDR1 is SEHNR, CDR2 FQNEAQ (reference sequence). CDR3 DNA: TGTGCCAGCAGCTTAGCGGGGGGGCCCTTTAGGGAGCAGTTCTTC. Translation: CASSLAGGPFREQFF.

The V gene is TRBV15, the J gene TRBJ2-3; D remains ambiguous. Germline-derived CDR1 and CDR2 are LNHNV and YYDKDF (reference sequence). V was pared by 0 bases and J by 4 bases, with 11 bases between. This CDR3 is built from 15 residues. The DNA for the CDR3 is TGTGCCACCAGCAGAGAATATCTGGGATCAGATACGCAGTATTTT. Translation: CATSREYLGSDTQYF.

This chain links TRBV10-1 with TRBJ2-3; D possibly corresponds to TRBD2 (6 bases). CDR3 length: 13 residues. The germline gives CDR1 WNHNN, CDR2 SYGVQD (reference sequence). V lost 6 bases to trimming and J lost 6 bases, with 13 bases between them. The CDR3 protein is CASSWRDGDTQYF. In DNA form, the CDR3 reads TGCGCCAGCAGCTGGCGGGACGGGGATACGCAGTATTTT.

A single count supports this clone. This sequence joins TRBV5-1 and TRBJ2-5; no clear D gene. V was cut by 2 bases and J by 5 bases, with 10 bases left in between. Germline lookup yields CDR1 SGHRS and CDR2 YFSETQ. CDR3 length: 13 amino acids. The CDR3 DNA reads as TGCGCCAGCAGCTTCCGGAGCCCCGAGACCCAGTACTTC. It encodes CASSFRSPETQYF. Full variable domain (outside the CDR3, taken from reference TRBV5-1 and TRBJ2-5): KAGVTQTPRYLIKTRGQQVTLSCSPISGHRSVSWYQQTPGQGLQFLFEYFSETQRNKGNFPGRFSGRQFSNSRSEMNVSTLELGDSALYLCASSFRSPETQYFGPGTRLLVL.

The rearrangement joins TRBV6-5 to TRBJ1-2; D possibly corresponds to TRBD1 (5 bases). The CDR3 is made up of 14 amino acids. The germline CDR1 and CDR2 sequences are MNHEY and SVGAGI. V lost 2 bases to trimming and J lost 4 bases, with 11 bases between them. Written as DNA, the CDR3 is TGTGCCAGCAGTTACGGCAGGGCGGGCTATGGCTACACCTTC. It encodes CASSYGRAGYGYTF.

V usage is TRBV5-1 and J usage is TRBJ2-2, with D possibly being TRBD1 or TRBD2 (5 bases each). V was clipped by 0 bases and J by 4 bases, with 7 bases between them. CDR1 is SGHRS, CDR2 YFSETQ, per germline. This CDR3 spans 14 amino acids. CDR3 sequence reads: CASSLGGSTGELFF. As DNA, the CDR3 is TGCGCCAGCAGCTTGGGGGGGTCCACCGGGGAGCTGTTTTTT.